The 25 T cell receptor beta chains reported below all come from one sample, sequenced in a study of Ad26.COV2.S vaccination and SARS-CoV-2 variants. Only in-frame clones appear in the TCRdb table, and some are missing; sequencing was by immunoSEQ multiplex PCR. The sample shows approximately 400,000 clones, around 84% of them seen only once. Described treatment: some 20 received Ad26.COV2.S at low or high dose, single or two shots; five or six received placebo; per-sample allocation not given. It was on day 63 after the first vaccine or placebo injection that samples were taken. The sample was peripheral blood, taken in a trial of Ad26.COV2.S vaccine versus placebo. All receptors derive from a person between 18 and 60 years old who received the Ad26.COV2.S COVID-19 vaccine or a placebo.

This chain uses TRBV19 with TRBJ2-7; D might be TRBD2 (5 bases). Germline-derived CDR1 and CDR2 are LNHDA and SQIVND (reference sequence). The CDR3 consists of 14 residues. V lost 0 bases, J lost 7 bases, and 13 bases lay in between. The CDR3, as DNA: TGTGCCAGTAGTATAGATCTTGAGGGTGAGGAGCAGTACTTC. Protein sequence: CASSIDLEGEEQYF.

This clone was seen just once. The chain carries TRBV5-3 and TRBJ2-7; 7 bases agree with TRBD1. TRBV5-3 is an ORF, with its function uncertain. Trimming removed 0 bases from V and 0 bases from J; junction bases left unmatched: 9. The length of the CDR3 is 17 residues. The CDR3, as DNA: TGTGCCAGAAGCTTGGTTTTGTGGGGACAGAACTCCTACGAGCAGTACTTC. Translation: CARSLVLWGQNSYEQYF.

J is TRBJ2-5 and V is TRBV6-2 or TRBV6-3; a weak D match, TRBD2 (6 bases). The CDR3 loop spans 17 amino acids. The V gene's germline CDR1 is MNHEY and CDR2 SVGEGT. Trimming removed 5 bases at V and 3 bases at J, with 22 bases between. The CDR3 protein is CASSPGTQRALKETQYF. DNA of the CDR3: TGTGCCAGCAGTCCCGGCACTCAGCGGGCTTTAAAAGAGACCCAGTACTTC.

V gene TRBV3-1 (or the pseudogene TRBV3-2) combines with J gene TRBJ2-2; 7 positions agree with TRBD2. J lost 4 bases, V lost 2 bases, and 1 base had no gene match. Germline loops: CDR1 LGHDT, CDR2 YNNKEL (reference sequence). The CDR3 totals 14 residues. In DNA form, the CDR3 reads TGTGCCAGCAGCCAATTAGCGGGCACCGGGGAGCTGTTTTTT. Translated: CASSQLAGTGELFF.

The J gene is TRBJ2-1, the V gene TRBV5-1; tentatively, D is TRBD1 (5 bases). This CDR3 has 17 residues. CDR1 and CDR2 from the germline V gene are SGHRS and YFSETQ. V lost 3 bases to trimming and J lost 9 bases, with 25 bases between them. CDR3 bases: TGCGCCAGCAGCTCTTCAGCCAGGGCCAGGCCAGAGATTGAGCAGTTCTTC. It is translated as CASSSSARARPEIEQFF.

The J gene is TRBJ1-1, the V gene TRBV27; 8 nucleotides agree with TRBD1. The CDR3 runs to 13 residues. Unmatched junction bases numbered 1, after V lost 6 bases and J lost 1 base. The germline gives CDR1 MNHEY, CDR2 SMNVEV (reference sequence). CDR3 region: CASRGTGNTEAFF. The CDR3 DNA reads as TGTGCCAGCAGGGGGACAGGGAACACTGAAGCTTTCTTT.

The chain couples TRBV30 to TRBJ2-5; D is possibly TRBD1 (6 bases). V lost 2 bases and J 5 bases, leaving 21 bases between the germline ends. There are 16 residues in the CDR3. CDR1 GTSNPN and CDR2 SVGIG come from the germline V gene (reference sequence). The CDR3 is CAWSLMRGNGLETQYF. CDR3 nucleotide sequence: TGTGCCTGGAGTCTGATGAGGGGGAACGGTCTGGAGACCCAGTACTTC.

This chain connects TRBV24-1 to TRBJ2-1; D is unresolved. The CDR3 length is 14 residues. Trimming took off 9 bases at V and 0 bases at J, with 11 bases between the two ends. Germline CDR1 reads KGHDR; CDR2 reads SFDVKD. The CDR3 sequence: CATSAAPSYNEQFF. CDR3 DNA: TGTGCCACCTCCGCGGCCCCCTCCTACAATGAGCAGTTCTTC.

V usage is TRBV7-2 and J usage is TRBJ2-7; 8 bases agree with TRBD2. Losses at the gene ends were 1 base for V and 0 bases for J; bases not matched to a gene: 8. Germline lookup yields CDR1 SGHTA and CDR2 FQGNSA. This CDR3 is 17 amino acids long. The CDR3 bases are TGTGCCAGCAGCTTAGTTGACGGGACTAGAGTCTCCTACGAGCAGTACTTC. Amino acids: CASSLVDGTRVSYEQYF.

V and J are TRBV7-9 and TRBJ1-2, with 8 positions matching TRBD1. With 5 bases clipped from V and 8 bases from J, the junction kept 10 bases outside the gene matches. CDR1 and CDR2 from the germline V gene are SEHNR and FQNEAQ (reference sequence). The CDR3 length is 14 residues. In DNA, the CDR3 is TGTGCCAGCAGCCCCCGGGACAGGACCCGGGGCTACACCTTC. Translation: CASSPRDRTRGYTF.

This clone was observed at least ten times. J is TRBJ2-7 and V is TRBV6-6; D unresolved. This CDR3 region has 12 residues. CDR1 and CDR2 from the germline V gene are MNHNY and SVGAGI (reference sequence). The V and J ends lost 6 bases and 4 bases respectively, with 10 bases between them. CDR3 amino acids: CASSPAQYEQYF. In DNA form, the CDR3 reads TGTGCCAGCAGCCCCGCCCAATACGAGCAGTACTTC.

V usage is TRBV4-3 and J usage is TRBJ2-5; 7 bases map to TRBD1. CDR1 is LGHNA and CDR2 is YSLEER in the germline V gene. There are 16 residues in the CDR3. V lost 0 bases to trimming and J lost 2 bases; unmatched junction nucleotides: 6. The DNA for the CDR3 is TGCGCCAGCAGCCAAGACCCACAGGGGCAACAAGAGACCCAGTACTTC. Its protein product is CASSQDPQGQQETQYF.

The chain is built from TRBV6-5 and TRBJ1-4, with D hard to call. Looked up from germline, CDR1 is MNHEY and CDR2 is SVGAGI. Between the trimmed V and J ends, which lost 2 bases and 7 bases, there was a span of 17 bases. The CDR3 is 16 residues long. The chain's CDR3 is CASSYSGRELIEKLFF. For the CDR3, the DNA is TGTGCCAGCAGTTACAGTGGGCGGGAGCTAATTGAAAAACTGTTTTTT.

The J gene is TRBJ2-5, the V gene TRBV27; 9 bases fit TRBD2. The CDR3 consists of 17 residues. Trimming took 6 bases from V and 7 from J; bases not matched to a gene: 18. Germline V gene sequence: CDR1 MNHEY, CDR2 SMNVEV (reference sequence). CDR3 in amino acids: CASSTAAVAGAVGTQYF. In DNA form, the CDR3 reads TGTGCCAGCAGCACTGCCGCCGTAGCGGGAGCTGTCGGGACCCAGTACTTC.

The gene calls are TRBV5-1 and TRBJ2-7, with 7 bases lining up with TRBD1. Looked up from germline, CDR1 is SGHRS and CDR2 is YFSETQ. With V trimmed by 0 bases and J by 5 bases, 2 bases remained unmatched. The CDR3 has 13 residues. DNA of the CDR3: TGCGCCAGCAGCTTGGCACAGGGGAACGAGCAGTACTTC. Its translation: CASSLAQGNEQYF. Together with reference TRBV5-1 and TRBJ2-7, the CDR3 gives the full variable domain: KAGVTQTPRYLIKTRGQQVTLSCSPISGHRSVSWYQQTPGQGLQFLFEYFSETQRNKGNFPGRFSGRQFSNSRSEMNVSTLELGDSALYLCASSLAQGNEQYFGPGTRLTVT.

The chain employs TRBV3-1 (or the pseudogene TRBV3-2) and TRBJ2-1; 12 nucleotides align to TRBD1. CDR3 length: 16 residues. Trimming at V came to 3 bases and at J to 4 bases, leaving 4 bases not matched to a gene. Per the germline V gene, CDR1 is LGHDT and CDR2 is YNNKEL (reference sequence). The CDR3 loop reads CASSQGTGGAYNEQFF. CDR3 DNA: TGTGCCAGCAGCCAGGGGACAGGGGGCGCGTACAATGAGCAGTTCTTC.

This rearrangement joins TRBV4-3 to TRBJ2-1, with TRBD2 identical over 11 bases. Per the germline V gene, CDR1 is LGHNA and CDR2 is YSLEER. CDR3 length: 18 residues. The V segment lost 2 bases and the J segment 0 bases; nucleotides outside the gene matches: 6. The CDR3 protein is CASSQSVAGGLSYNEQFF. The CDR3 coding sequence is TGCGCCAGCAGCCAATCGGTAGCGGGAGGGCTCTCCTACAATGAGCAGTTCTTC.

The rearrangement uses TRBV5-1 and TRBJ1-2, with D unclear. Trimming shortened V by 4 bases and J by 4 bases, and 14 bases separated the two germline ends. This CDR3 contains 14 residues. The germline V gene has CDR1 SGHRS and CDR2 YFSETQ. As DNA, the CDR3 is TGCGCCAGCAGCCCTGAAGGTATTAGCTATGGCTACACCTTC. This encodes CASSPEGISYGYTF.

The CDR3 spells CASSAGPKDTQYF. For the CDR3, the DNA is TGTGCCAGCAGCGCCGGCCCCAAAGATACGCAGTATTTT. This chain uses TRBV7-2 with TRBJ2-3; D uncertain. The CDR3 contains 13 residues. Between the trimmed V and J ends, which lost 5 bases and 5 bases, there was a span of 11 bases. Germline CDR1 SGHTA, CDR2 FQGNSA.

This clone was seen a handful of times. This chain joins TRBV7-9 and TRBJ2-2; possibly TRBD1 or TRBD2 for D (7 bases each). Trimming shortened V by 5 bases and J by 5 bases, and 9 bases separated the two germline ends. This CDR3 contains 13 residues. The germline gives CDR1 SEHNR, CDR2 FQNEAQ (reference sequence). The CDR3 DNA reads as TGTGCCAGCAGCCAGGGGGGGACCGGGGAGCTGTTTTTT. Translating gives CASSQGGTGELFF.

This clone was observed a handful of times. The V and J genes are TRBV10-2 and TRBJ1-2, with D maybe TRBD1 (6 bases). Germline CDR1 and CDR2: WSHSY and SAAADI. This CDR3 region has 15 residues. The V and J ends lost 4 bases and 5 bases respectively, with 17 bases between them. The chain's CDR3 is CASSGSEGQTYGYTF. The CDR3 DNA is TGCGCCAGCAGTGGTTCCGAAGGACAGACTTATGGCTACACCTTC.

This clone was recorded once. CDR3 nucleotides: TGTGCCAGCAGCCGCCCCGGCGGGACTCCAAGCACAGATACGCAGTATTTT. The encoded protein is CASSRPGGTPSTDTQYF. This chain joins TRBV27 and TRBJ2-3, with D possibly matching TRBD2 (6 bases). The germline gives CDR1 MNHEY, CDR2 SMNVEV (reference sequence). The CDR3 loop spans 17 amino acids. V was clipped by 6 bases and J by 0 bases, with 19 bases between them.

The chain links TRBV27 to TRBJ2-7, with D perhaps matching TRBD2 (5 bases). Germline V gene lookup returns CDR1 MNHEY and CDR2 SMNVEV (reference sequence). There are 13 residues in the CDR3. The germline V and J ends were trimmed by 3 bases and 5 bases, with 11 bases remaining between them. The CDR3 DNA reads TGTGCCAGCAGTTTTGCGGGTCTCCACGAGCAGTACTTC. Translated: CASSFAGLHEQYF.

V and J are TRBV30 and TRBJ1-3, with D hard to call. Germline V lookup: CDR1 GTSNPN, CDR2 SVGIG (reference sequence). The CDR3 contains 15 residues. Trimming took 0 bases from V and 3 from J, leaving 12 bases between them. In nucleotides, the CDR3 is TGTGCCTGGAGTGTGGCAGAAGCCTTTGGAAACACCATATATTTT. It codes for CAWSVAEAFGNTIYF. Variable domain in full (rest from reference TRBV30 and TRBJ1-3): SQTIHQWPATLVQPVGSPLSLECTVEGTSNPNLYWYRQAAGRGLQLLFYSVGIGQISSEVPQNLSASRPQDRQFILSSKKLLLSDSGFYLCAWSVAEAFGNTIYFGEGSWLTVV.

A single count supports this clone. The chain uses TRBV9 and TRBJ2-6; unclear D gene. CDR3 length equals 14 residues. The germline gives CDR1 SGDLS, CDR2 YYNGEE. With 4 bases removed from V and 2 bases from J, the gap between germline ends came to 7 bases. The CDR3 region has the DNA TGTGCCAGCAGCACTAATCCTGGGGCCAACGTCCTGACTTTC. This sequence encodes CASSTNPGANVLTF.